This T cell receptor beta chain was sequenced in a study of monozygotic twins with inflammatory bowel disease. The CDR3 contains 15 residues. Per the germline V gene, CDR1 is SGHRS and CDR2 is YFSETQ. Per donor, about 2.5 ml of blood was collected and frozen. Eight separate reactions per sample served to make cDNA. Template switching was used to attach UMIs, which incorporated a 6-nucleotide sample barcode. TCRdb re-called the 5' RACE reads; every CDR3 protein appears as one record, without DNA. Reported are more than 300,000 distinct CDR3 sequences; the ten largest clones contain around 2.6%. A remark on this clonotype: Its specificity is unknown.

Study conclusions and caveats: IBD patients shared fewer clonotypes with other individuals than healthy twins, especially patients with disease activity signs.

The sequence came from a human donor with ulcerative colitis or Crohn's disease, or a healthy co-twin of an affected twin (not recorded which). The genes are TRBV5-1 and TRBJ2-7; the TCRdb call, TRBD1, lacks DNA for checking. The material sequenced was blood. The CDR3 region is CASSYRDRGGYEQYF.